This T cell receptor (beta chain) was sequenced in a study of blood T cell repertoires in COVID-19. As for the study in general: The analysed material was cDNA or gDNA that came from T cells, B-cell-depleted T cells, or PBMCs.

Enrolled during active infection, Seattle patients were then followed longitudinally. Per the germline V gene, CDR1 is SNHLY and CDR2 is FYNNEI. The CDR3 has 17 amino acids. Trimming cost V 5 bases and J 5 bases; bases outside gene matches: 8. In the original analysis: Amplification from reference gene primers served as the basis for estimated nucleated cell counts. TCRdb's copy holds only in-frame clones and misses some; the assay was immunoSEQ multiplex PCR. That table furnishes V, J and clone size, whereas the DNA furnished D and trimming. The sample contains 150,000 to 200,000 clones, 84% of which appear only once.

The TCR sequence derives from a woman aged 80 or older with COVID-19, enrolled during active disease. The chain uses TRBV2 and TRBJ2-5; 16 nucleotides match TRBD2. Sequenced material: peripheral blood. Here the CDR3 reads CASSTGLAGGSGETQYF. The DNA of the CDR3 is TGTGCCAGCAGTACGGGACTAGCGGGAGGGAGTGGGGAGACCCAGTACTTC.